Following are 9 T cell receptor beta chains from one sample sequenced in a study of chemoradiotherapy in HPV16-positive cancers. Sequencing was performed with immunoSEQ multiplex PCR; in TCRdb, only in-frame clones are kept and a portion is missing. The sample carries about 2,000 clones, about four fifths recorded once. Specimen: tumor tissue, collected from a patient who underwent chemoradiotherapy. These receptors all stem from a human donor with HPV-associated anogenital cancer.

This clone showed up just once. This sequence joins TRBV2 and TRBJ1-1, with D tentatively TRBD1 (6 bases). Germline V gene lookup returns CDR1 SNHLY and CDR2 FYNNEI. Trimming removed 6 bases from V and 9 bases from J, with 11 bases in between. This CDR3 contains 11 residues. Written as DNA, the CDR3 is TGTGCCAGCAGGGACAGAAGAAAAGCTTTCTTT. Amino acid sequence: CASRDRRKAFF.

The V call is TRBV28, the J call TRBJ1-5; a possible D gene is TRBD1 (5 bases). This CDR3 spans 13 amino acids. Trimming removed 3 bases at V and 9 bases at J, with 12 bases between. The V gene's germline CDR1 is MDHEN and CDR2 SYDVKM. The CDR3 coding sequence is TGTGCCAGCAGTTTCCGGGGGAGTAGGCCCCAGCATTTT. Amino acids: CASSFRGSRPQHF.

The rearrangement links TRBV6-5 to TRBJ2-2; TRBD1 matches at 8 bases. The CDR3 sequence is 16 residues long. J was trimmed by 6 bases and V by 0 bases; bases with no gene match: 6. From germline, CDR1 is MNHEY and CDR2 SVGAGI. CDR3 residues: CASSYSTGDGAGELFF. The CDR3 DNA reads as TGTGCCAGCAGTTACTCGACAGGGGATGGGGCCGGGGAGCTGTTTTTT.

V usage is TRBV25-1 and J usage is TRBJ2-3; D unclear. Trimming pared 4 bases from V and 2 bases from J, leaving 13 bases between. Germline V lookup: CDR1 MGHDK, CDR2 SYGVNS. This CDR3 has 15 amino acids. The CDR3 DNA reads TGTGCCAGCAGTGGAGGAGTGGGTTACACAGATACGCAGTATTTT. Translated, it gives CASSGGVGYTDTQYF. Using reference TRBV25-1 and TRBJ2-3 for the parts outside the CDR3, the full variable domain is EADIYQTPRYLVIGTGKKITLECSQTMGHDKMYWYQQDPGMELHLIHYSYGVNSTEKGDLSSESTVSRIRTEHFPLTLESARPSHTSQYLCASSGGVGYTDTQYFGPGTRLTVL.

This chain connects TRBV4-1 to TRBJ2-3, with 8 bases lining up with TRBD1. This CDR3 region has 15 residues. Germline V gene sequence: CDR1 MGHRA, CDR2 YSYEKL. V gave up 4 bases and J gave up 4 bases; unmatched junction bases: 7. This CDR3 is CASSPEDRDADTQYF. In nucleotides, the CDR3 is TGCGCCAGCAGCCCTGAGGACAGGGACGCAGATACGCAGTATTTT.

This clone was recorded only once. The chain carries TRBV6-5 and TRBJ2-3; D remains unclear. The V gene's germline CDR1 is MNHEY and CDR2 SVGAGI. The CDR3 loop spans 12 amino acids. V lost 3 bases to trimming and J lost 2 bases, with 3 bases between them. CDR3 sequence: CASSYDTDTQYF. For the CDR3, the DNA is TGTGCCAGCAGTTATGACACAGATACGCAGTATTTT.

The sample holds a few counts of this clone. The chain employs TRBV14 and TRBJ2-7; D is possibly TRBD1 (5 bases). Germline V gives CDR1 SGHDN, CDR2 FVKESK. This CDR3 has 13 residues. The V gene lost 3 bases and the J gene lost 3 bases, with 9 bases spanning the gap. The CDR3, as DNA: TGTGCCAGCAGCCATTATACAGGCTACGAGCAGTACTTC. Protein sequence: CASSHYTGYEQYF.

This chain's CDR3 is CASSLGNGANTGELFF. The DNA of the CDR3 is TGCGCCAGCAGCTTGGGAAATGGGGCGAACACCGGGGAGCTGTTTTTT. The chain employs TRBV5-1 and TRBJ2-2; D not certain. The germline V and J ends were trimmed by 0 bases and 0 bases, with 9 bases remaining between them. The length of the CDR3 is 16 residues. Germline V gene lookup returns CDR1 SGHRS and CDR2 YFSETQ.

V gene TRBV14 combines with J gene TRBJ2-3; tentative D call: TRBD2 (7 bases). Trimming left V 0 bases short and J 4 bases short, with 17 bases between. In germline, CDR1 is SGHDN, CDR2 FVKESK. The CDR3 length is 17 residues. The CDR3 DNA is TGTGCCAGCAGCCAAGATCGATGGGGGGGCCGAGCAGATACGCAGTATTTT. Translation gives CASSQDRWGGRADTQYF.